The 2 T cell receptor beta chains below were found in one sample sequenced in a study of blood T cell repertoires in COVID-19. Here immunoSEQ multiplex PCR was the method, and the copy in TCRdb shows in-frame clones only, minus some. The sample yields hundreds of thousands of clones, just over 85% seen once. Sequenced sample: peripheral blood. Receptors were obtained from a woman aged 30 to 39 with active or convalescent COVID-19.

The gene calls are TRBV11-2 and TRBJ1-1; 10 nucleotides align to TRBD1. V lost 8 bases and J lost 1; bases outside the gene matches: 4. This CDR3 has 14 amino acids. Looked up from germline, CDR1 is SGHAT and CDR2 is FQNNGV. CDR3 in amino acids: CASFWTGGNTEAFF. CDR3 bases: TGTGCCAGCTTTTGGACAGGGGGGAACACTGAAGCTTTCTTT.

V usage is TRBV2 and J usage is TRBJ2-1; 7 nucleotides line up with TRBD1. There are 12 residues in the CDR3. J was trimmed by 12 bases and V by 8 bases; bases with no gene match: 10. CDR1 is SNHLY and CDR2 is FYNNEI in the germline V gene. Here the CDR3 reads CASGQDLRLQFF. Written as DNA, the CDR3 is TGTGCCAGCGGACAGGACTTACGGTTGCAGTTCTTC.